The text below deals with one TCR beta chain. Its matching antigen is unknown. The CDR3 extends over 13 amino acids. V dropped 1 base and J dropped 4 bases, with 8 bases sitting between them. Germline CDR1 and CDR2: SGHTS and YDEGEE. These data originate in a study of cytomegalovirus exposure and HLA in healthy donors. Unrecorded immune exposures were likely, despite nominal health at sampling. It was with 60 Vbeta and 13 Jbeta primers that the PCR ran. The assay was immunoSEQ multiplex PCR, and TCRdb's table has in-frame clones only and misses some. The table lists some 80,000 clones, more than 60% of them singletons. Study outcomes and limitations: In a later analysis, CMV-associated beta chains were mostly HLA-associated, it appeared. The classifier reportedly diagnosed cytomegalovirus status with high specificity and sensitivity. Later examination showed HLA-associated TCR beta chains had greater clonal expansion than equally common others.

Sequenced: PBMCs. This chain connects TRBV5-8 to TRBJ2-5; no firm D call. This sequence was found in a man between 18 and 35 years old in good health and CMV-seropositive. CDR3 in amino acids: CASSLTFGETQYF. The CDR3 DNA is TGTGCCAGCAGCTTGACCTTCGGAGAGACCCAGTACTTC.